These 23 T cell receptor beta chains came from one sample sequenced in a study of cytomegalovirus exposure and HLA in healthy donors. The PCR ran on 60 Vbeta and 13 Jbeta primers. Some clones are missing from TCRdb's copy, which holds only in-frame ones; the method was immunoSEQ multiplex PCR. The repertoire consists of some 130,000 clones, with roughly 82% occurring once and the leading ten covering over 9%. Sample: PBMCs. Receptors originate from a male donor in good health and CMV-seropositive.

CDR3 nucleotides: TGTGCCAGCAGCGTAATGTCTAGCACAGATACGCAGTATTTT. Translation gives CASSVMSSTDTQYF. The chain carries TRBV7-3 and TRBJ2-3, with D hard to call. The CDR3 length is 14 residues. V lost 5 bases and J 0 bases, leaving 9 bases between the germline ends. Germline V lookup: CDR1 SGHTA, CDR2 FQGTGA.

This clone was picked up a small number of times. The V call is TRBV5-6, the J call TRBJ1-5; D unclear. The ends were cut back, 3 bases at V and 5 bases at J, with 18 bases in the middle. In germline, CDR1 is SGHDT, CDR2 YYEEEE. The CDR3 is 16 residues long. The CDR3 nucleotides read TGTGCCAGCAGCTATGGACTGGATCAAGGCGATCAGCCCCAGCATTTT. Translated: CASSYGLDQGDQPQHF.

V and J are TRBV28 and TRBJ1-1; weak D call: TRBD1 (5 bases). The CDR3 extends over 12 amino acids. Germline CDR1 is MDHEN and CDR2 is SYDVKM. The ends were cut back, 5 bases at V and 8 bases at J, with 12 bases in the middle. This CDR3 is CASSLQDLEAFF. The CDR3 coding sequence is TGTGCCAGCAGTCTACAGGATTTGGAAGCTTTCTTT.

Regarding this clone: The sample carries other DNA sequences with the same CDR3. The chain carries TRBV27 and TRBJ2-5; tentative D call: TRBD1 (7 bases). V lost 2 bases to trimming and J lost 4 bases, with 11 bases between them. CDR3 length equals 14 residues. CDR1 is MNHEY, CDR2 SMNVEV, per germline (reference sequence). CDR3 nucleotide sequence: TGTGCCAGCAGTTTAAGGCAGGGGGGAGAGACCCAGTACTTC. Protein sequence: CASSLRQGGETQYF.

The chain uses TRBV10-2 and TRBJ2-1; 9 bases match TRBD1. The germline V gene encodes CDR1 WSHSY and CDR2 SAAADI. Trimming removed 8 bases from V and 7 bases from J; junction bases left unmatched: 18. The CDR3 contains 17 residues. CDR3: CASRPTGGGQGFNEQFF. The CDR3 DNA follows: TGCGCCAGCCGACCAACAGGGGGGGGACAGGGTTTTAATGAGCAGTTCTTC.

V and J are TRBV5-6 and TRBJ1-1; D is uncertain. The germline CDR1 and CDR2 sequences are SGHDT and YYEEEE. With 0 bases removed from V and 0 bases from J, the gap between germline ends came to 9 bases. The CDR3 has 15 residues. DNA of the CDR3: TGTGCCAGCAGCTTGGGGAGCAGACTGAACACTGAAGCTTTCTTT. It encodes CASSLGSRLNTEAFF.

The chain recombines TRBV18 with TRBJ2-7, with 10 bases that match TRBD2. Germline lookup yields CDR1 KGHSH and CDR2 LQKENI. V was pared by 6 bases and J by 4 bases, with 6 bases of the junction left unmatched. The CDR3 has 14 residues. In DNA form, the CDR3 reads TGTGCCAGCTCCCCGCCGACTAGCGGGTACGAGCAGTACTTC. It yields the protein CASSPPTSGYEQYF.

The chain recombines TRBV5-6 with TRBJ1-1; D remains unclear. The length of the CDR3 is 12 residues. V lost 4 bases and J 7 bases, leaving 11 bases between the germline ends. The germline V gene has CDR1 SGHDT and CDR2 YYEEEE. CDR3 DNA sequence: TGTGCCAGCAGCCGGTCCGGGGTTGAAGCTTTCTTT. It is translated as CASSRSGVEAFF.

This rearrangement joins TRBV5-4 to TRBJ2-1; no reliable D call. Germline lookup yields CDR1 SGHNT and CDR2 YYREEE (reference sequence). CDR3 size: 11 residues. V dropped 2 bases and J dropped 5 bases, with 2 bases sitting between them. The CDR3 bases are TGTGCCAGCAGCTTTAACAATGAGCAGTTCTTC. This gives the protein CASSFNNEQFF. Combining the CDR3 with reference TRBV5-4 and TRBJ2-1 gives the whole variable domain ETGVTQSPTHLIKTRGQQVTLRCSSQSGHNTVSWYQQALGQGPQFIFQYYREEENGRGNFPPRFSGLQFPNYSSELNVNALELDDSALYLCASSFNNEQFFGPGTRLTVL.

The chain links TRBV7-8 to TRBJ1-5, with a possible D match to TRBD1 (6 bases). The ends were cut back, 5 bases at V and 3 bases at J, with 11 bases in the middle. Germline V gene lookup returns CDR1 SGHVS and CDR2 FQNEAQ. The CDR3 is 14 amino acids. The CDR3 reads CASSGQLINQPQHF. CDR3 DNA: TGTGCCAGCAGCGGACAGCTCATCAATCAGCCCCAGCATTTT.

The table lists this clone with a count of one. The chain employs TRBV7-2 and TRBJ2-7; a possible D gene is TRBD1 (6 bases). With 5 bases removed from V and 9 bases from J, the gap between germline ends came to 20 bases. Germline-derived CDR1 and CDR2 are SGHTA and FQGNSA. This CDR3 has 14 amino acids. In DNA, the CDR3 is TGTGCCAGCAGCCGACAGGTACCCCCTTGGGGGCAGTACTTC. Translating gives CASSRQVPPWGQYF.

This rearrangement joins TRBV30 to TRBJ1-5; weak D call: TRBD1 (5 bases). V lost 5 bases to trimming and J lost 4 bases, with 12 bases between them. CDR3 length equals 13 residues. Germline V gene lookup returns CDR1 GTSNPN and CDR2 SVGIG (reference sequence). The CDR3 sequence is CAWEQGLNQPQHF. The CDR3 DNA sequence: TGTGCCTGGGAGCAGGGTCTAAATCAGCCCCAGCATTTT.

The chain combines TRBV30 with TRBJ1-2; 7 bases agree with TRBD1. The trim removed 3 bases at V and 8 bases at J, leaving 9 bases unmatched. The CDR3 runs 13 residues. Germline values: CDR1 GTSNPN, CDR2 SVGIG (reference sequence). The chain's CDR3 is CAWSLGQARGYTF. In DNA, the CDR3 is TGTGCCTGGAGCTTAGGACAGGCGCGGGGCTACACCTTC.

The chain employs TRBV19 and TRBJ2-3; 11 bases fit TRBD2. The trim removed 3 bases at V and 3 bases at J, leaving 2 bases unmatched. CDR1 is LNHDA, CDR2 SQIVND, per germline (reference sequence). The CDR3 has 15 residues. The CDR3 is CASSMVAGGTDTQYF. The CDR3 DNA follows: TGTGCCAGTAGTATGGTAGCGGGAGGGACAGATACGCAGTATTTT.

The chain is built from TRBV30 and TRBJ2-3; 11 bases map to TRBD2. With V trimmed by 5 bases and J by 14 bases, 9 bases remained unmatched. CDR1 is GTSNPN, CDR2 SVGIG, per germline (reference sequence). The CDR3 is made up of 12 amino acids. The CDR3 DNA sequence: TGTGCCTGGGAAGGGGCTAGCGGGAGGCCGTATTTT. This sequence encodes CAWEGASGRPYF. The full variable domain, its missing parts supplied by reference TRBV30 and TRBJ2-3, is SQTIHQWPATLVQPVGSPLSLECTVEGTSNPNLYWYRQAAGRGLQLLFYSVGIGQISSEVPQNLSASRPQDRQFILSSKKLLLSDSGFYLCAWEGASGRPYFGPGTRLTVL.

The chain combines TRBV7-2 with TRBJ2-3; possibly TRBD2 for D (6 bases). The V gene lost 5 bases and the J gene lost 6 bases, with 21 bases spanning the gap. CDR1 is SGHTA, CDR2 FQGNSA, per germline. The CDR3 spans 16 residues. The CDR3 DNA reads TGTGCCAGCAGCCCGTTACTAGCCCTCGGTACCGATACGCAGTATTTT. Encoded protein: CASSPLLALGTDTQYF.

The chain couples TRBV28 to TRBJ2-7; 9 nucleotides line up with TRBD1. Germline V CDR1 and CDR2: MDHEN, SYDVKM. V lost 6 bases to trimming and J lost 5 bases; unmatched junction nucleotides: 8. The length of the CDR3 is 14 residues. This CDR3 is CASRGDRELHEQYF. Written as DNA, the CDR3 is TGTGCCAGCAGAGGGGACAGGGAACTCCACGAGCAGTACTTC. Looking up the rest from reference TRBV28 and TRBJ2-7 gives the full variable domain: DVKVTQSSRYLVKRTGEKVFLECVQDMDHENMFWYRQDPGLGLRLIYFSYDVKMKEKGDIPEGYSVSREKKERFSLILESASTNQTSMYLCASRGDRELHEQYFGPGTRLTVT.

This clone turned up a few times. The chain recombines TRBV30 with TRBJ2-5; TRBD1 is a possible D gene (5 bases). The end of the DNA is better explained by TRBJ2-7, so the J call may be wrong. The CDR3 loop spans 12 amino acids. Germline CDR1 GTSNPN, CDR2 SVGIG (reference sequence). CDR3 region: CAWTGLTYEQYF. The CDR3 nucleotides read TGTGCCTGGACAGGGCTGACCTACGAGCAGTACTTC.

The chain has TRBV10-3 and TRBJ2-7; 9 nucleotides align to TRBD1. The CDR3 is 15 residues long. CDR1 and CDR2 from the germline V gene are ENHRY and SYGVKD. After removal of 0 bases from V and 5 bases from J, the junction contained 5 bases not matched to a gene. CDR3 amino acids: CAISESGTGSDEQYF. In DNA, the CDR3 is TGTGCCATCAGTGAGTCGGGGACAGGGTCGGACGAGCAGTACTTC.

V gene TRBV7-2 combines with J gene TRBJ2-1; 8 positions match TRBD2. The ends lost 2 bases at V and 7 bases at J; junction bases unmatched: 10. CDR3 length: 16 amino acids. The germline CDR1 and CDR2 sequences are SGHTA and FQGNSA. CDR3 region: CASSLPRGAGVNEQFF. The CDR3 DNA reads TGTGCCAGCAGCTTACCAAGGGGAGCGGGAGTGAATGAGCAGTTCTTC.

The rearrangement uses TRBV7-9 and TRBJ2-2; 10 nucleotides match TRBD2. Germline-derived CDR1 and CDR2 are SEHNR and FQNEAQ (reference sequence). With V trimmed by 11 bases and J by 0 bases, 15 bases remained unmatched. The CDR3 has 18 amino acids. The CDR3 region has the DNA TGTGCCTCAATACTCCTAGCGGGAGTACTCGCGAACACCGGGGAGCTGTTTTTT. Translation: CASILLAGVLANTGELFF.

This sequence joins TRBV9 and TRBJ1-1; weak D call: TRBD1 (5 bases). The CDR3 is 18 residues long. From germline, CDR1 is SGDLS and CDR2 YYNGEE. V was clipped by 6 bases and J by 2 bases, with 26 bases between them. CDR3 loop: CASKAGRRGMGPNTEAFF. CDR3 nucleotides: TGTGCCAGCAAAGCGGGGAGGAGAGGGATGGGACCTAACACTGAAGCTTTCTTT.

The chain joins TRBV27 to TRBJ2-1, with 13 nucleotides matching TRBD2. The CDR3 length is 18 residues. Germline assignment: CDR1 MNHEY and CDR2 SMNVEV (reference sequence). V dropped 8 bases and J dropped 9; count of bases not matched to a gene: 19. The CDR3 here is CASARGARLAGGSGEQFF. The CDR3 coding sequence is TGTGCCAGCGCCAGGGGGGCCAGACTAGCGGGAGGTTCAGGTGAGCAGTTCTTC.